This entry lists 19 T cell receptor beta chains sequenced from one sample in a study of OX40 agonist ivuxolimab in advanced cancers. Assay used: immunoSEQ multiplex PCR; TCRdb lists only in-frame clones, some missing. The table has approximately 59,000 clones, roughly nine tenths seen once. This material consisted of CD4+ or CD8+ T cells sorted from blood, taken in a trial of the OX40 agonist ivuxolimab. All receptors come from an adult with an advanced solid tumor such as melanoma, head and neck, liver or kidney cancer.

The gene calls are TRBV9 and TRBJ2-1, with TRBD2 matching over 9 bases. The CDR3 contains 15 residues. V trimming: 4 bases; J trimming: 2 bases; junction bases outside the gene matches: 4. The germline gives CDR1 SGDLS, CDR2 YYNGEE. The CDR3 loop reads CASSPRLAAYNEQFF. The CDR3 coding sequence is TGTGCCAGCAGCCCTCGACTAGCGGCCTACAATGAGCAGTTCTTC.

DNA of the CDR3: TGTGCCAGCAGCCCACAGGGTTCAGATGGCTACACCTTC. It translates to CASSPQGSDGYTF. The gene calls are TRBV7-9 and TRBJ1-2; weak D call: TRBD1 (6 bases). The V gene lost 5 bases and the J gene lost 6 bases, with 13 bases spanning the gap. The CDR3 covers 13 residues. The germline gives CDR1 SEHNR, CDR2 FQNEAQ (reference sequence).

In its sample, this clone was seen once. V and J are TRBV4-3 and TRBJ2-1; 8 bases are shared with TRBD2. The CDR3 covers 16 residues. The V gene's germline CDR1 is LGHNA and CDR2 YSLEER. Unmatched junction bases numbered 4, after V lost 0 bases and J lost 3 bases. CDR3 region: CASSQESGSGYNEQFF. Written as DNA, the CDR3 is TGCGCCAGCAGCCAAGAAAGCGGGAGCGGCTACAATGAGCAGTTCTTC.

The V call is TRBV7-2, the J call TRBJ2-2; D possibly corresponds to TRBD2 (6 bases). This CDR3 is built from 16 residues. Germline loops: CDR1 SGHTA, CDR2 FQGNSA. The ends were cut back, 7 bases at V and 1 base at J, with 16 bases in the middle. CDR3 amino acids: CASTPRGGQNTGELFF. The CDR3 DNA reads TGTGCCAGCACCCCCCGCGGAGGGCAGAACACCGGGGAGCTGTTTTTT.

The rearrangement links TRBV2 to TRBJ1-1, with D possibly matching TRBD1 (5 bases). The CDR3 has 14 amino acids. The V end was cut by 3 bases, the J end by 5 bases, with 13 bases between. The V gene's germline CDR1 is SNHLY and CDR2 FYNNEI. CDR3 coding DNA: TGTGCCAGCAGTGATCTGGGGGTGGGGACTGAAGCTTTCTTT. Translated, it gives CASSDLGVGTEAFF.

The chain carries TRBV13 and TRBJ2-1; D may be TRBD1 or TRBD2 (5 bases each). The CDR3 consists of 16 residues. Germline V lookup: CDR1 PRHDT, CDR2 FYEKMQ (reference sequence). The V end was cut by 5 bases, the J end by 4 bases, with 18 bases between. The CDR3 loop is CASSPGTPAAYNEQFF. The CDR3 coding sequence is TGTGCCAGCAGCCCTGGGACGCCAGCCGCTTACAATGAGCAGTTCTTC.

V is TRBV5-8 and J is TRBJ2-7; 8 bases fit TRBD2. V lost 1 base, J lost 1 base, and 16 bases stayed unmatched. This CDR3 is 19 amino acids long. Germline CDR1 is SGHTS and CDR2 is YDEGEE. The CDR3 here is CASSLKNWKREKRSYEQYF. Written as DNA, the CDR3 is TGTGCCAGCAGCTTGAAAAATTGGAAGCGGGAGAAAAGGTCCTACGAGCAGTACTTC.

CDR3 loop: CASSGSGRAADTQYF. CDR3 in DNA: TGTGCCAGTAGTGGGAGCGGGAGGGCCGCAGATACGCAGTATTTT. The chain uses TRBV19 and TRBJ2-3; TRBD2 matches 10 bases. The germline gives CDR1 LNHDA, CDR2 SQIVND (reference sequence). The CDR3 runs to 15 residues. V was pared by 5 bases and J by 4 bases, with 6 bases of the junction left unmatched.

DNA for the CDR3: TGTGCCAGCAGTGATCGCGCCAGGAGCTCCTACGAGCAGTACTTC. Protein sequence: CASSDRARSSYEQYF. This chain uses TRBV6-4 with TRBJ2-7, with D hard to call. Trimming removed 3 bases at V and 0 bases at J, with 12 bases between. Germline lookup yields CDR1 MRHNA and CDR2 SNTAGT. The CDR3 has 15 amino acids.

The chain couples TRBV7-8 to TRBJ2-6; 10 bases are a match to TRBD2. The germline gives CDR1 SGHVS, CDR2 FQNEAQ. The trim removed 3 bases at V and 0 bases at J, leaving 11 bases unmatched. This CDR3 contains 20 residues. Here the CDR3 DNA reads TGTGCCAGCAGCTTCAGGTTGGGGCTAGCGGGGGCCTCTGGGGCCAACGTCCTGACTTTC. It encodes CASSFRLGLAGASGANVLTF.

The chain is built from TRBV6-1 and TRBJ1-5, with D unclear. The CDR3 is made up of 13 amino acids. In germline, CDR1 is MNHNS, CDR2 SASEGT. V lost 0 bases and J lost 2, with 2 bases in between. CDR3 region: CASSEARNQPQHF. Here the CDR3 DNA reads TGTGCCAGCAGTGAAGCGCGCAATCAGCCCCAGCATTTT.

V is TRBV19 and J is TRBJ1-1, with D possibly matching TRBD1 (5 bases). Germline V gene lookup returns CDR1 LNHDA and CDR2 SQIVND (reference sequence). The germline V and J ends were trimmed by 9 bases and 4 bases, with 21 bases remaining between them. The CDR3 has 15 amino acids. The chain's CDR3 is CASLLAGTRGTEAFF. CDR3 DNA sequence: TGTGCCAGCTTACTTGCCGGGACTCGGGGCACTGAAGCTTTCTTT.

V usage is TRBV11-2 and J usage is TRBJ2-5, with TRBD2 matching over 7 bases. The ends lost 5 bases at V and 2 bases at J; junction bases unmatched: 5. The CDR3 runs 14 residues. CDR1 SGHAT and CDR2 FQNNGV come from the germline V gene. The CDR3 DNA reads as TGTGCCAGCAGCCCACTAGCGCCACAAGAGACCCAGTACTTC. Its translation: CASSPLAPQETQYF.

The chain couples TRBV7-9 to TRBJ1-4; 9 bases agree with TRBD1. CDR1 and CDR2 from the germline V gene are SEHNR and FQNEAQ (reference sequence). Unmatched junction bases numbered 7, after V lost 6 bases and J lost 8 bases. There are 14 residues in the CDR3. The CDR3 protein is CASSSGQGLEKLFF. The CDR3 nucleotides are TGTGCCAGCAGTAGCGGACAGGGGTTGGAAAAACTGTTTTTT.

The rearrangement joins TRBV5-4 to TRBJ2-4, with D maybe TRBD2 (6 bases). This CDR3 contains 14 residues. Germline V lookup: CDR1 SGHNT, CDR2 YYREEE (reference sequence). The V and J ends lost 1 base and 8 bases respectively, with 13 bases between them. The CDR3 DNA reads TGTGCCAGCAGCTTGCACAGCCCGGGGGACATTCAGTACTTC. Translation gives CASSLHSPGDIQYF.

The chain is built from TRBV2 and TRBJ2-2; weak D call: TRBD1 (5 bases). The V end was cut by 4 bases, the J end by 0 bases, with 9 bases between. Germline CDR1 SNHLY, CDR2 FYNNEI. This CDR3 spans 15 amino acids. The CDR3 nucleotides read TGTGCCAGCAGTGTGTCACAGGCGAACACCGGGGAGCTGTTTTTT. Amino acids: CASSVSQANTGELFF. The full variable domain, with the rest looked up from reference TRBV2 and TRBJ2-2, is EPEVTQTPSHQVTQMGQEVILRCVPISNHLYFYWYRQILGQKVEFLVSFYNNEISEKSEIFDDQFSVERPDGSNFTLKIRSTKLEDSAMYFCASSVSQANTGELFFGEGSRLTVL.

The genes are TRBV27 and TRBJ1-4; 7 nucleotides agree with TRBD1. CDR1 and CDR2 (germline): MNHEY, SMNVEV (reference sequence). V dropped 4 bases and J dropped 7; count of bases not matched to a gene: 9. This CDR3 contains 15 residues. The CDR3 DNA follows: TGTGCCAGCAGTTATACCTCCGGGACAGTTGAAAAACTGTTTTTT. The encoded protein is CASSYTSGTVEKLFF. The full variable domain, completed using reference TRBV27 and TRBJ1-4, is EAQVTQNPRYLITVTGKKLTVTCSQNMNHEYMSWYRQDPGLGLRQIYYSMNVEVTDKGDVPEGYKVSRKEKRNFPLILESPSPNQTSLYFCASSYTSGTVEKLFFGSGTQLSVL.

The chain employs TRBV9 and TRBJ2-2, with D possibly being TRBD2 (7 bases). The CDR3 is made up of 16 amino acids. Germline CDR1 SGDLS, CDR2 YYNGEE. Trimming stripped 0 bases from V and 4 bases from J, with 13 bases between. The CDR3 region has the DNA TGTGCCAGCAGCGTAGTGGGGGGGCGTAGCACCGGGGAGCTGTTTTTT. Translated, it gives CASSVVGGRSTGELFF. Using reference TRBV9 and TRBJ2-2 for the parts outside the CDR3, the full variable domain is DSGVTQTPKHLITATGQRVTLRCSPRSGDLSVYWYQQSLDQGLQFLIQYYNGEERAKGNILERFSAQQFPDLHSELNLSSLELGDSALYFCASSVVGGRSTGELFFGEGSRLTVL.

The chain joins TRBV5-4 to TRBJ2-7; 7 nucleotides line up with TRBD2. This CDR3 is 13 amino acids long. Germline V gene lookup returns CDR1 SGHNT and CDR2 YYREEE (reference sequence). V shed 9 bases, J shed 5 bases, and the junction held 11 bases outside the gene matches. CDR3 protein: CATCSGRGNEQYF. CDR3 bases: TGTGCCACCTGTAGCGGGCGCGGGAACGAGCAGTACTTC.